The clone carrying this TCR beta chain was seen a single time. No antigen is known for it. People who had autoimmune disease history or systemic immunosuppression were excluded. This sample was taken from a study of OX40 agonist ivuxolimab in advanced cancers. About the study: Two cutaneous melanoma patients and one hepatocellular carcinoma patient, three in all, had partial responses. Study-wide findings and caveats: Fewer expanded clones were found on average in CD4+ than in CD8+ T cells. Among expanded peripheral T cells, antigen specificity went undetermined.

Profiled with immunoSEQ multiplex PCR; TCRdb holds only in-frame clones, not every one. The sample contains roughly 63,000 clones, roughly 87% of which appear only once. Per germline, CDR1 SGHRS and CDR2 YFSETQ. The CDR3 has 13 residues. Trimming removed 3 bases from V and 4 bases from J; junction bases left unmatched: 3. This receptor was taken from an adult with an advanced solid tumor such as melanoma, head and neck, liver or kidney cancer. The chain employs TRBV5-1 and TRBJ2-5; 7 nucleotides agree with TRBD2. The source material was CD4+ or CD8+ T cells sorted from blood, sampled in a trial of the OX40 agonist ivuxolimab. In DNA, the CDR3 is TGCGCCAGCAGCTATACTAGCGTAGAGACCCAGTACTTC. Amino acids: CASSYTSVETQYF.